This T cell receptor (beta chain) is from a study of shared clonotypes between healthy human individuals. It was into CD45RA+ naive and CD45RA-negative memory subsets that the CD4+ cells were split. This CDR3 has 13 amino acids. Germline V gene data show CDR1 as MGHRA and CDR2 as YSYEKL. V was cut by 1 base and J by 8 bases, with 8 bases left in between. Points from the study as a whole: Larger estimated richness was generally recorded for naive subsets relative to memory subsets. Tissues were not sampled, only blood, and their repertoires likely differ.

Researchers divided each subset's genomic DNA evenly across several immunoSEQ plates. Clones were read by immunoSEQ multiplex PCR, and TCRdb kept only the in-frame ones, dropping some. This sample carries about 1.5 million clones, about 98% of them seen once, and the ten largest clones take roughly 0.45%. About this clone: Its antigen remains unidentified.

Specimen: naive CD4+ T cells sorted from blood. Subset meaning: CD45RA+ positively selected. This TCR came from a man aged 30-40 years in good health. V is TRBV4-1 and J is TRBJ1-4, with unresolved D. CDR3 in amino acids: CASSQVHLEKLFF. The CDR3 DNA follows: TGCGCCAGCAGCCAAGTTCATTTGGAAAAACTGTTTTTT.